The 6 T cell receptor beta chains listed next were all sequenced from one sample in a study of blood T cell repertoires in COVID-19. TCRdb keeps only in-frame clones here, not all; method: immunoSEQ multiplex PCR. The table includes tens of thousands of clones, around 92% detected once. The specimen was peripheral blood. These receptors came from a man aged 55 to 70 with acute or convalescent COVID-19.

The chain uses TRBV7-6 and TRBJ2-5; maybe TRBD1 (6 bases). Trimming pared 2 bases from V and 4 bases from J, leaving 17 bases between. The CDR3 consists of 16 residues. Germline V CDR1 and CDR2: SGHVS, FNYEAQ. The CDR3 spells CASSLSSARGTETQYF. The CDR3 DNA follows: TGTGCCAGCAGCTTATCTTCGGCCAGGGGAACAGAGACCCAGTACTTC.

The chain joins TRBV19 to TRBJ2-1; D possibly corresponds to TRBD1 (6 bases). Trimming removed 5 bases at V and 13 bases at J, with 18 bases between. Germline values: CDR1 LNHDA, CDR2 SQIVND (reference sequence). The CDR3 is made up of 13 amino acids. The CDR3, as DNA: TGTGCCAGTAGTGCGAGTTCTGGGACATTTCAGTTCTTC. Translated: CASSASSGTFQFF.

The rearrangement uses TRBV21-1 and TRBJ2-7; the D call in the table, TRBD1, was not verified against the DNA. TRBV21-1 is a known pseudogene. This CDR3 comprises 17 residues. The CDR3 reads CASSKALQSRGSYEQYF. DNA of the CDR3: TGTGCCAGCAGCAAAGCGCTACAGTCCAGGGGGTCCTACGAGCAGTACTTC.

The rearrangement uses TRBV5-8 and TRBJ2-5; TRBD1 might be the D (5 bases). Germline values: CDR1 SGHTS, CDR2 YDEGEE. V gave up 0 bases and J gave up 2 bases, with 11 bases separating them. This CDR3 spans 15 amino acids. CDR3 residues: CASSLAVRAQETQYF. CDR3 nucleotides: TGTGCCAGCAGCTTGGCCGTCAGGGCGCAAGAGACCCAGTACTTC.

CDR3: CASSLGTGYEQYF. The CDR3 coding sequence is TGTGCCAGCTCACTTGGGACAGGATACGAGCAGTACTTC. The genes are TRBV18 and TRBJ2-7, with 8 bases aligning to TRBD1. The junction had 3 bases not matched to a gene; V was cut back by 4 bases and J by 4 bases. The V gene's germline CDR1 is KGHSH and CDR2 LQKENI. The CDR3 has 13 amino acids.

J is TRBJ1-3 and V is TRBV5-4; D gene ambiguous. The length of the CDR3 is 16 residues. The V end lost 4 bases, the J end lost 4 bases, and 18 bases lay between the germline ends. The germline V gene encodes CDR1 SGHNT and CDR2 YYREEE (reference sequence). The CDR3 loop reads CASSLTDQSAGNTIYF. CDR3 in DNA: TGTGCCAGCAGCCTAACCGATCAGAGCGCAGGAAACACCATATATTTT.